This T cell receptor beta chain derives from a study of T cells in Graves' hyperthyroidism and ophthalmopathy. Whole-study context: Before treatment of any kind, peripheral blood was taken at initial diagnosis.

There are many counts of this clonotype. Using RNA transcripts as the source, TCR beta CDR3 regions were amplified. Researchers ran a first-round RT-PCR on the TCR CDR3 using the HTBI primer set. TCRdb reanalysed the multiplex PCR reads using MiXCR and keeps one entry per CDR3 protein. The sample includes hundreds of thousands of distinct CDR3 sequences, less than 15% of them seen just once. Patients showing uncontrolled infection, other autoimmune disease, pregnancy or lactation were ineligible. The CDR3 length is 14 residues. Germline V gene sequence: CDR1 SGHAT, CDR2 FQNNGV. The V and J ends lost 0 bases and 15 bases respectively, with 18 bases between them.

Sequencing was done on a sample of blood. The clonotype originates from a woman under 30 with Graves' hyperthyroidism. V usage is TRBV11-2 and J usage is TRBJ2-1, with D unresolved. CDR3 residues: CASSLDPGDRARFF. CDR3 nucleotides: TGTGCCAGCAGCTTAGACCCCGGAGATCGAGCCCGGTTCTTC.